Given below is one T cell receptor beta chain in context. Antigen specificity is unknown. The sample comes from a study of T cell repertoires in cytomegalovirus infection. TCRdb processed the reads anew with MiXCR; each CDR3 protein has one entry. The repertoire holds 450,000 to 650,000 distinct CDR3 sequences, with approximately 40% as singletons. The sample in question was cultured PBMCs, obtained from culture after CMV antigen stimulation. This sequence was found in a human donor in good health (CMV status not recorded). Some clones in this sample may be carry-over from other donors' samples.

CDR3 loop: CASRGRGAPLDEQFF. CDR3 sequence (DNA): TGTGCCAGCCGGGGGAGGGGAGCACCTCTGGATGAGCAGTTCTTC. This chain links TRBV6-1 with TRBJ2-1; 7 bases match TRBD2. Germline V lookup: CDR1 MNHNS, CDR2 SASEGT. With V trimmed by 8 bases and J by 8 bases, 15 bases remained unmatched. CDR3 length: 15 amino acids.